This passage covers 30 T cell receptor beta chains from one sample sequenced in a study of cytomegalovirus exposure and HLA in healthy donors. PCR primers comprised 60 Vbeta and 13 Jbeta primers. The protocol was immunoSEQ multiplex PCR, while the TCRdb copy is restricted to in-frame clones and leaves out a portion. The sample holds 150,000 to 200,000 clones, roughly three quarters seen once. Sequenced: PBMCs. The receptors originated from a woman aged 50 to 60 in good health and CMV-seronegative.

V is TRBV19 and J is TRBJ2-7; D is possibly TRBD1 (5 bases). This CDR3 contains 13 residues. V shed 5 bases and J shed 6 bases, with 14 bases lying between them. Germline V gives CDR1 LNHDA, CDR2 SQIVND (reference sequence). CDR3 nucleotides: TGTGCCAGTAGTCCAGGGTTGTTCTCCGAGCAGTACTTC. Translating it yields CASSPGLFSEQYF.

The V call is TRBV13, the J call TRBJ2-5; the D is unclear. CDR3 length: 12 residues. Germline V gives CDR1 PRHDT, CDR2 FYEKMQ (reference sequence). V lost 3 bases to trimming and J lost 4 bases, with 6 bases between them. This chain's CDR3 is CASSFLRETQYF. CDR3 in DNA: TGTGCCAGCAGCTTTTTGCGAGAGACCCAGTACTTC.

The V call is TRBV18, the J call TRBJ2-2, with D unclear. The V end lost 1 base, the J end lost 5 bases, and 14 bases lay between the germline ends. Germline CDR1 KGHSH, CDR2 LQKENI. The CDR3 extends over 16 amino acids. The CDR3 sequence is CASSPREVLETGELFF. The CDR3 DNA follows: TGTGCCAGCTCACCACGCGAGGTGCTGGAGACCGGGGAGCTGTTTTTT.

V is TRBV7-2 and J is TRBJ1-1, with 8 positions matching TRBD1. The V segment lost 2 bases and the J segment 4 bases; nucleotides outside the gene matches: 9. Germline CDR1 is SGHTA and CDR2 is FQGNSA. This CDR3 contains 16 residues. CDR3 coding DNA: TGTGCCAGCAGCTTAAATCCTACAGGGGGTCGCACTGAAGCTTTCTTT. It is translated as CASSLNPTGGRTEAFF.

The chain combines TRBV6-1 with TRBJ1-5, with 10 bases identical to TRBD1. CDR3 length: 18 amino acids. The ends lost 1 base at V and 4 bases at J; junction bases unmatched: 10. Looked up from germline, CDR1 is MNHNS and CDR2 is SASEGT. The CDR3 here is CASSEGRTGTGVNQPQHF. CDR3 in DNA: TGTGCCAGCAGTGAAGGGCGAACAGGGACAGGGGTAAATCAGCCCCAGCATTTT.

The chain links TRBV7-2 to TRBJ2-1; 7 bases line up with TRBD1. With V trimmed by 3 bases and J by 0 bases, 2 bases remained unmatched. The CDR3 extends over 15 amino acids. The V gene's germline CDR1 is SGHTA and CDR2 FQGNSA. Written as DNA, the CDR3 is TGTGCCAGCAGCTTGACAGGGAGCTCCTACAATGAGCAGTTCTTC. Encoded protein: CASSLTGSSYNEQFF.

J is TRBJ2-1 and V is TRBV7-3, with 11 bases that match TRBD2. The CDR3 has 14 amino acids. Germline V gene sequence: CDR1 SGHTA, CDR2 FQGTGA. V was pared by 5 bases and J by 10 bases, with 7 bases of the junction left unmatched. As DNA, the CDR3 is TGTGCCAGCAGCCTGACTAGCGGGGTAGGGGAGCAGTTCTTC. As protein: CASSLTSGVGEQFF.

The chain uses TRBV7-3 and TRBJ2-7, with no clear D. Between the trimmed V and J ends, which lost 2 bases and 5 bases, there was a span of 13 bases. This CDR3 contains 14 residues. Per the germline V gene, CDR1 is SGHTA and CDR2 is FQGTGA. The CDR3 spells CASSLGPLPNEQYF. The CDR3 region has the DNA TGTGCCAGCAGCTTAGGGCCACTCCCTAACGAGCAGTACTTC.

This chain connects TRBV5-6 to TRBJ2-3; a weak D match, TRBD1 (5 bases). Germline V gene data show CDR1 as SGHDT and CDR2 as YYEEEE. The CDR3 runs to 17 residues. V was cut by 0 bases and J by 0 bases, with 14 bases left in between. CDR3 sequence reads: CASSLGWQGRSTDTQYF. CDR3 bases: TGTGCCAGCAGCTTGGGTTGGCAGGGTCGAAGCACAGATACGCAGTATTTT.

The gene calls are TRBV14 and TRBJ1-2; a weak D match, TRBD1 (6 bases). V was trimmed by 1 base and J by 4 bases, leaving 16 bases between them. Germline assignment: CDR1 SGHDN and CDR2 FVKESK. The CDR3 runs 16 residues. The CDR3: CASSQGGQAYSYGYTF. DNA for the CDR3: TGTGCCAGCAGCCAAGGGGGGCAGGCGTACTCCTATGGCTACACCTTC.

This clone was seen once. The V call is TRBV18, the J call TRBJ1-1; D might be TRBD1 (5 bases). Trimming left V 2 bases short and J 3 bases short, with 13 bases between. The CDR3 loop spans 15 amino acids. The V gene's germline CDR1 is KGHSH and CDR2 LQKENI. As DNA, the CDR3 is TGTGCCAGCTCACCAAACAGGTTTGGGTACACTGAAGCTTTCTTT. This gives the protein CASSPNRFGYTEAFF.

J is TRBJ1-2 and V is TRBV27; possible D gene TRBD1, 6 bases. This CDR3 comprises 14 residues. Germline CDR1 reads MNHEY; CDR2 reads SMNVEV (reference sequence). V gave up 2 bases and J gave up 2 bases, with 9 bases separating them. CDR3 protein: CASSLRGNNYGYTF. The CDR3 DNA sequence: TGTGCCAGCAGTTTAAGGGGGAACAACTATGGCTACACCTTC.

The gene calls are TRBV7-2 and TRBJ1-1; 7 bases line up with TRBD1. V was clipped by 5 bases and J by 0 bases; unmatched bases: 3. Per the germline V gene, CDR1 is SGHTA and CDR2 is FQGNSA. This CDR3 is built from 14 residues. DNA for the CDR3: TGTGCCAGCAGCCCAACAGGGGTGAACACTGAAGCTTTCTTT. Its protein is CASSPTGVNTEAFF.

This clone showed up just once. The chain recombines TRBV4-1 with TRBJ2-3; TRBD1 agrees at 11 bases. Trimming cost V 4 bases and J 3 bases; bases outside gene matches: 6. The CDR3 has 16 amino acids. Germline values: CDR1 MGHRA, CDR2 YSYEKL. Here the CDR3 DNA reads TGCGCCAGCAGCCCACCGGGACAGGGGGGAACAGATACGCAGTATTTT. This sequence encodes CASSPPGQGGTDTQYF.

This clone appeared once. The chain carries TRBV7-2 and TRBJ1-3, with D perhaps matching TRBD1 (5 bases). Germline V CDR1 and CDR2: SGHTA, FQGNSA. V was trimmed by 0 bases and J by 6 bases, leaving 6 bases between them. There are 13 residues in the CDR3. The CDR3 reads CASSLAGVNTIYF. CDR3 nucleotides: TGTGCCAGCAGCTTAGCAGGGGTAAACACCATATATTTT.

The J gene is TRBJ1-2, the V gene TRBV2; 8 bases are a match to TRBD1. Germline V gives CDR1 SNHLY, CDR2 FYNNEI. This CDR3 is 15 amino acids long. J lost 2 bases, V lost 6 bases, and 8 bases had no gene match. The CDR3 protein is CASRRETGANYGYTF. DNA for the CDR3: TGTGCCAGCAGGCGAGAGACAGGGGCGAACTATGGCTACACCTTC.

This chain links TRBV6-5 with TRBJ1-1, with D perhaps TRBD1 (6 bases). Germline values: CDR1 MNHEY, CDR2 SVGAGI. The CDR3 runs to 14 residues. V lost 4 bases and J 1 base, leaving 10 bases between the germline ends. In nucleotides, the CDR3 is TGTGCCAGCAGTTTGCGGACAGAGAACACTGAAGCTTTCTTT. This sequence encodes CASSLRTENTEAFF.

The V and J genes are TRBV7-3 and TRBJ2-1; D is unclear. The CDR3 runs to 15 residues. From germline, CDR1 is SGHTA and CDR2 FQGTGA. Trimming took off 5 bases at V and 0 bases at J, with 11 bases between the two ends. The chain's CDR3 is CASSIARSSYNEQFF. As DNA, the CDR3 is TGTGCCAGCAGCATAGCCCGGAGCTCCTACAATGAGCAGTTCTTC.

This clone was detected a few times. The chain has TRBV7-8 and TRBJ1-1; perhaps TRBD1 as D (5 bases). V lost 5 bases and J lost 4, with 14 bases in between. CDR3 length: 14 amino acids. CDR1 SGHVS and CDR2 FQNEAQ come from the germline V gene. As DNA, the CDR3 is TGTGCCAGCAGCGCTGGTTTCGGGGGCACTGAAGCTTTCTTT. Amino acids: CASSAGFGGTEAFF.

The rearrangement uses TRBV11-2 and TRBJ2-1; D unclear. Germline V CDR1 and CDR2: SGHAT, FQNNGV. Trimming stripped 0 bases from V and 0 bases from J, with 3 bases between. CDR3 length: 14 amino acids. The CDR3 loop is CASSLDHSYNEQFF. The CDR3 nucleotides read TGTGCCAGCAGCTTAGATCACTCCTACAATGAGCAGTTCTTC. Full variable domain (missing parts from reference TRBV11-2 and TRBJ2-1): EAGVAQSPRYKIIEKRQSVAFWCNPISGHATLYWYQQILGQGPKLLIQFQNNGVVDDSQLPKDRFSAERLKGVDSTLKIQPAKLEDSAVYLCASSLDHSYNEQFFGPGTRLTVL.

V is TRBV7-2 and J is TRBJ2-5, with TRBD2 matching 8 bases. CDR1 is SGHTA and CDR2 is FQGNSA in the germline V gene. The V and J ends lost 2 bases and 2 bases, in that order; junction bases with no gene match: 16. CDR3 length: 19 residues. CDR3 sequence: CASSLLGGSSGGPQETQYF. The CDR3 DNA is TGTGCCAGCAGCTTACTTGGGGGTAGCTCGGGGGGGCCGCAAGAGACCCAGTACTTC. Using reference TRBV7-2 and TRBJ2-5 for the parts outside the CDR3, the full variable domain is GAGVSQSPSNKVTEKGKDVELRCDPISGHTALYWYRQSLGQGLEFLIYFQGNSAPDKSGLPSDRFSAERTGGSVSTLTIQRTQQEDSAVYLCASSLLGGSSGGPQETQYFGPGTRLLVL.

The rearrangement uses TRBV5-4 and TRBJ1-2, with a weak D call TRBD1 (6 bases). Germline V gives CDR1 SGHNT, CDR2 YYREEE (reference sequence). The germline V and J ends were trimmed by 2 bases and 4 bases, with 15 bases remaining between them. This CDR3 comprises 15 residues. The CDR3 nucleotides are TGTGCCAGCAGCTTAAAGGGGGTGAGCGTCTATGGCTACACCTTC. Amino acids: CASSLKGVSVYGYTF.

In this sample, this clone turned up once. This chain uses TRBV4-1 with TRBJ2-1, with 9 bases aligning to TRBD2. The germline CDR1 and CDR2 sequences are MGHRA and YSYEKL. CDR3 size: 16 residues. V lost 4 bases, J lost 2 bases, and 6 bases stayed unmatched. The CDR3: CASSPAGGGPYNEQFF. The CDR3 nucleotides are TGCGCCAGCAGCCCCGCGGGAGGGGGCCCCTACAATGAGCAGTTCTTC.

V is TRBV6-6 and J is TRBJ2-3; 9 positions match TRBD2. Germline loops: CDR1 MNHNY, CDR2 SVGAGI (reference sequence). CDR3 length: 14 residues. Losses at the gene ends were 6 bases for V and 6 bases for J; bases not matched to a gene: 7. The CDR3 region is CASRAGGFMDTQYF. For the CDR3, the DNA is TGTGCCAGCAGGGCGGGAGGGTTCATGGATACGCAGTATTTT.

This clone is a singleton in its sample. The rearrangement links TRBV11-2 to TRBJ1-2; D not resolved. Germline CDR1 SGHAT, CDR2 FQNNGV. The CDR3 runs to 13 residues. Trimming left V 1 base short and J 6 bases short, with 9 bases between. In DNA form, the CDR3 reads TGTGCCAGCAGCTTAGGCGGAGGGAATGGCTACACCTTC. This gives the protein CASSLGGGNGYTF.

The chain combines TRBV5-6 with TRBJ2-1; tentative D call: TRBD1 (5 bases). Trimming pared 0 bases from V and 6 bases from J, leaving 10 bases between. Germline lookup yields CDR1 SGHDT and CDR2 YYEEEE. There are 14 residues in the CDR3. This CDR3 reads CASSLVGAPNEQFF. CDR3 in DNA: TGTGCCAGCAGCTTGGTTGGGGCTCCCAATGAGCAGTTCTTC.

This rearrangement joins TRBV2 to TRBJ2-7; TRBD2 matches at 10 bases. From germline, CDR1 is SNHLY and CDR2 FYNNEI. This CDR3 is 13 amino acids long. The ends lost 7 bases at V and 6 bases at J; junction bases unmatched: 6. In DNA form, the CDR3 reads TGTGCCAGCACCCTGGGACTAGCGCGCGAGCAGTACTTC. It codes for CASTLGLAREQYF.

This chain uses TRBV6-6 with TRBJ2-7; the D gene is possibly TRBD2 (6 bases). Germline CDR1 MNHNY, CDR2 SVGAGI (reference sequence). V was clipped by 2 bases and J by 3 bases, with 14 bases between them. The CDR3 extends over 15 amino acids. The CDR3 loop is CASSYRAGTDYEQYF. In nucleotides, the CDR3 is TGTGCCAGCAGTTACAGGGCGGGGACGGACTACGAGCAGTACTTC.

The J gene is TRBJ2-7, the V gene TRBV7-2; no clear D gene. Germline V gene lookup returns CDR1 SGHTA and CDR2 FQGNSA. This CDR3 is 13 amino acids long. Trimming took off 4 bases at V and 0 bases at J, with 7 bases between the two ends. The CDR3 nucleotides read TGTGCCAGCAGCTACTCAAGCTCCTACGAGCAGTACTTC. It codes for CASSYSSSYEQYF.

The V gene is TRBV28, the J gene TRBJ1-3; D is uncertain. The CDR3 is 13 amino acids. The V gene's germline CDR1 is MDHEN and CDR2 SYDVKM. Trimming stripped 7 bases from V and 0 bases from J, with 7 bases between. Here the CDR3 DNA reads TGTGCCAGCATGGGCAGCTCTGGAAACACCATATATTTT. This translates into CASMGSSGNTIYF.